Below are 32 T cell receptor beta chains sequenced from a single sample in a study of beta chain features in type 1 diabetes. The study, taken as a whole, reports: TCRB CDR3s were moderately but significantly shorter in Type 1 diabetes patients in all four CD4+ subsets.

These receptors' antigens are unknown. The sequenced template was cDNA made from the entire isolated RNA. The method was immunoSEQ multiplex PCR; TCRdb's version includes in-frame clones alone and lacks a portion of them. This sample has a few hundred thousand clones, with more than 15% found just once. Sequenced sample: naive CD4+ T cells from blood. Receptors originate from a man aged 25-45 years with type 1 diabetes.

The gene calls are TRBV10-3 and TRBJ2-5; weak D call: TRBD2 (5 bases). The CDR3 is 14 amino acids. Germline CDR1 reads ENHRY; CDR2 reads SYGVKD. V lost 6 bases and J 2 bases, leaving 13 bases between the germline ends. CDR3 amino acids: CAIRHTEEQETQYF. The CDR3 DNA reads TGTGCCATCAGGCACACGGAGGAACAAGAGACCCAGTACTTC.

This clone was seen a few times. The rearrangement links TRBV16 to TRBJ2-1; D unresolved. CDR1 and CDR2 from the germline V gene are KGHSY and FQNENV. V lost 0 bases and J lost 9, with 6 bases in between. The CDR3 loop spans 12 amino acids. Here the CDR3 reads CASSQSAREQFF. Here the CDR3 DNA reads TGTGCCAGCAGCCAATCGGCCCGTGAGCAGTTCTTC.

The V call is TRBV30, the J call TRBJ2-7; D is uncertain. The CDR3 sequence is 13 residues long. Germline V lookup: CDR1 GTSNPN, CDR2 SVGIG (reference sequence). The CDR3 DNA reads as TGTGCTTGCATGCTGGACCTATCCTACGAGCAGTACTTC. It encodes CACMLDLSYEQYF.

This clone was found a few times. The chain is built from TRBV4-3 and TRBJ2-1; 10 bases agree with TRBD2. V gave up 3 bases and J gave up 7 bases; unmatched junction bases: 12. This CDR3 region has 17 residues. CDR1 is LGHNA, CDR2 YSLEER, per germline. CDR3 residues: CASSQLAGAPPVNEQFF. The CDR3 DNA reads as TGCGCCAGCAGCCAGCTAGCGGGAGCCCCTCCGGTAAATGAGCAGTTCTTC.

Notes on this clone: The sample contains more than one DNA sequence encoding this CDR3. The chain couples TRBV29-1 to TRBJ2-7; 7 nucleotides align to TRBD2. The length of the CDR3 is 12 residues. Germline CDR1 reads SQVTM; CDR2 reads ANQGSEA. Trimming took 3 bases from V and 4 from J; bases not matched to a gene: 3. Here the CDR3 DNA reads TGCAGCGTTGAGACCGGGGGGTACGAGCAGTACTTC. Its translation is CSVETGGYEQYF.

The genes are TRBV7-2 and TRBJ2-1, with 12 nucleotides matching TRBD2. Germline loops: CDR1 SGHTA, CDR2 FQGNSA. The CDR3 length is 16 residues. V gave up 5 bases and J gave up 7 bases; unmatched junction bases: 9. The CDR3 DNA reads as TGTGCCAGCAGCGCCAGTTCCGGACTAGCGGGGAATGAGCAGTTCTTC. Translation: CASSASSGLAGNEQFF.

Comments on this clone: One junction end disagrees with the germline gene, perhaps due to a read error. In nucleotides, the CDR3 is TGTGCCAGCAGCCTGCCTCGCGGGACAGTGAAGACTGAAGCTTTCTTT. Its protein product is CASSLPRGTVKTEAFF. The chain links TRBV14 to TRBJ1-1; TRBD1 matches 7 bases. Germline V gene sequence: CDR1 SGHDN, CDR2 FVKESK. This CDR3 has 16 amino acids.

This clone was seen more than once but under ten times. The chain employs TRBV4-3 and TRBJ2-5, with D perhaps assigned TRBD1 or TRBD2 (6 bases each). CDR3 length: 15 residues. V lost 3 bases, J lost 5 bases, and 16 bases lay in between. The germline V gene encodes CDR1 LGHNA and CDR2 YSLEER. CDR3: CASSQRDSQGETQYF. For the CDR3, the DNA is TGCGCCAGCAGCCAGAGGGACTCCCAGGGGGAGACCCAGTACTTC.

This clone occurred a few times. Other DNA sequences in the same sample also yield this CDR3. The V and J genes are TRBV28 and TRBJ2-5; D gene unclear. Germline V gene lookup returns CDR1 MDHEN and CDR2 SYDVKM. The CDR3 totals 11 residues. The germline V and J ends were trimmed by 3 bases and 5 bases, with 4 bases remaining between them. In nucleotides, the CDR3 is TGTGCCAGCAGTTTGAGGGAGACCCAGTACTTC. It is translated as CASSLRETQYF.

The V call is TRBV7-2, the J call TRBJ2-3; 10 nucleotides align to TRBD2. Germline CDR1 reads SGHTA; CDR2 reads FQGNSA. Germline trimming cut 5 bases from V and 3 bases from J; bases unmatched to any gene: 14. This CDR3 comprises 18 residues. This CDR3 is CASSPRAPSGRLTDTQYF. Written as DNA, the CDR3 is TGTGCCAGCAGCCCTCGCGCGCCTAGCGGGAGATTGACAGATACGCAGTATTTT. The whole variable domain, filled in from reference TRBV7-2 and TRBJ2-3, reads GAGVSQSPSNKVTEKGKDVELRCDPISGHTALYWYRQSLGQGLEFLIYFQGNSAPDKSGLPSDRFSAERTGGSVSTLTIQRTQQEDSAVYLCASSPRAPSGRLTDTQYFGPGTRLTVL.

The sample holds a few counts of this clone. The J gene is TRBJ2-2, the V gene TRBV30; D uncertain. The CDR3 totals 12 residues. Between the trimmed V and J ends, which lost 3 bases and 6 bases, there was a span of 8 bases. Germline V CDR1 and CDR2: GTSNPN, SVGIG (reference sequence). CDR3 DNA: TGTGCCTGGAGAATGGCAGCCGGGGAGCTGTTTTTT. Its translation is CAWRMAAGELFF. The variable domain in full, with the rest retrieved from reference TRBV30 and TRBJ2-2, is SQTIHQWPATLVQPVGSPLSLECTVEGTSNPNLYWYRQAAGRGLQLLFYSVGIGQISSEVPQNLSASRPQDRQFILSSKKLLLSDSGFYLCAWRMAAGELFFGEGSRLTVL.

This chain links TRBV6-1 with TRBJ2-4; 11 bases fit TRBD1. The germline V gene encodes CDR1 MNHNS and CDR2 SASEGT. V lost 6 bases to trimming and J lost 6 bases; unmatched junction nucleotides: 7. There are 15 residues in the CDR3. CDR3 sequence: CASSQDGTGGNIQYF. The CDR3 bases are TGTGCCAGCAGCCAGGACGGGACAGGGGGAAACATTCAGTACTTC.

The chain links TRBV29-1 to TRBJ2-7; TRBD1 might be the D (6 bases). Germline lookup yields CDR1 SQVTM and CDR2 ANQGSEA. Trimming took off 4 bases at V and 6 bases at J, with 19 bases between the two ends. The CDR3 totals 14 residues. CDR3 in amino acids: CSVALDSYESEQYF. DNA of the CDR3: TGCAGCGTTGCCCTGGACAGCTATGAGTCCGAGCAGTACTTC.

The CDR3 region is CAIGQSHEQYF. The CDR3 coding sequence is TGTGCCATCGGGCAGTCGCACGAGCAGTACTTC. The chain joins TRBV10-3 to TRBJ2-7; no firm D call. This CDR3 has 11 residues. Looked up from germline, CDR1 is ENHRY and CDR2 is SYGVKD. V lost 8 bases, J lost 5 bases, and 10 bases lay in between.

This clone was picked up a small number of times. The CDR3 loop is CAISATGYQETQYF. CDR3 nucleotide sequence: TGTGCCATCAGTGCGACGGGGTACCAAGAGACCCAGTACTTC. V and J are TRBV10-3 and TRBJ2-5, with TRBD2 as a possible D gene (5 bases). The ends were cut back, 4 bases at V and 0 bases at J, with 9 bases in the middle. Per the germline V gene, CDR1 is ENHRY and CDR2 is SYGVKD. The CDR3 sequence is 14 residues long.

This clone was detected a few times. The CDR3 nucleotides read TGTGCCAGCAGACTGATCGACAGGGTATCCTACGAGCAGTACTTC. This sequence encodes CASRLIDRVSYEQYF. The chain joins TRBV6-1 to TRBJ2-7, with 7 bases matching TRBD1. This CDR3 spans 15 amino acids. J gave up 1 base and V 6 bases, and 9 bases lay outside the gene matches. Germline CDR1 and CDR2: MNHNS and SASEGT.

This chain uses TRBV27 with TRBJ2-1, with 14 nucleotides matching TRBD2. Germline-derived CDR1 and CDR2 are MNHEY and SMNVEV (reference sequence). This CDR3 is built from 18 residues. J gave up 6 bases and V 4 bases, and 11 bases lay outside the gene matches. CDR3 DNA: TGTGCCAGCAGTTCACACCCTACAGGGACTAGCGGGAGCAATGAGCAGTTCTTC. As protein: CASSSHPTGTSGSNEQFF.

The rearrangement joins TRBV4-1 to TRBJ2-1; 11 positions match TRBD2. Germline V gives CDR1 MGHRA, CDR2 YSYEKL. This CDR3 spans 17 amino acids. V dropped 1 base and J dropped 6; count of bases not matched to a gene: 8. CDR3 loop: CASSQVLAGGRGNEQFF. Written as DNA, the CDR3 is TGCGCCAGCAGCCAAGTGCTAGCGGGAGGAAGGGGCAATGAGCAGTTCTTC.

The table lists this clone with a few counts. In DNA, the CDR3 is TGTGCCAGCAGCCCGGGACCCAGCACAGATACGCAGTATTTT. This codes for CASSPGPSTDTQYF. The chain combines TRBV7-2 with TRBJ2-3, with D perhaps assigned TRBD1 or TRBD2 (5 bases each). This CDR3 is 14 amino acids long. The V gene's germline CDR1 is SGHTA and CDR2 FQGNSA. Trimming stripped 5 bases from V and 0 bases from J, with 9 bases between.

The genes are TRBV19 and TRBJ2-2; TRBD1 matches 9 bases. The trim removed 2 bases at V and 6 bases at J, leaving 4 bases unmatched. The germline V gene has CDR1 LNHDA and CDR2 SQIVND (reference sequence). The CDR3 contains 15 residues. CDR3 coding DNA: TGTGCCAGTAGTATACGGACAGGGGTCCCCGGGGAGCTGTTTTTT. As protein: CASSIRTGVPGELFF.

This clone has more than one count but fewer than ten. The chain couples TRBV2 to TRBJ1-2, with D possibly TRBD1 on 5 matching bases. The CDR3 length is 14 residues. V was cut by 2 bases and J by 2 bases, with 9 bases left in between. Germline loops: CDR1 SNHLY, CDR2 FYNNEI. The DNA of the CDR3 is TGTGCCAGCAGTGAACAGGGCCCAAACTATGGCTACACCTTC. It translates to CASSEQGPNYGYTF.

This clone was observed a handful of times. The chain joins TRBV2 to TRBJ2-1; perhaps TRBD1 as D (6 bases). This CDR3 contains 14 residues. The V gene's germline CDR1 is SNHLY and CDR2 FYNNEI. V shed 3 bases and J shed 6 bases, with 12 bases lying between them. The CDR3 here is CASSDRTAINEQFF. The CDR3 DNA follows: TGTGCCAGCAGTGACAGGACAGCTATCAATGAGCAGTTCTTC. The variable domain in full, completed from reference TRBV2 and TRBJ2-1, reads EPEVTQTPSHQVTQMGQEVILRCVPISNHLYFYWYRQILGQKVEFLVSFYNNEISEKSEIFDDQFSVERPDGSNFTLKIRSTKLEDSAMYFCASSDRTAINEQFFGPGTRLTVL.

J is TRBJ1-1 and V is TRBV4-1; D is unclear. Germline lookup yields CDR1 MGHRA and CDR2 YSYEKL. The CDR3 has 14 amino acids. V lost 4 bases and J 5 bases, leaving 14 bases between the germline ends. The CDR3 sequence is CASSRIYGRTEAFF. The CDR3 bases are TGCGCCAGCAGCCGAATCTACGGGAGGACTGAAGCTTTCTTT.

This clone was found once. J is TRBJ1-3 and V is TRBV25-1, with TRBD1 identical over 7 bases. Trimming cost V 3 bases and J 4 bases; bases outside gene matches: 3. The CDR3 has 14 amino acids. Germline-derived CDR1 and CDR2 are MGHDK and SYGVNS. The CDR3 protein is CASSDPGQGNTIYF. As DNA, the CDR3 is TGTGCCAGCAGTGACCCGGGACAGGGAAACACCATATATTTT.

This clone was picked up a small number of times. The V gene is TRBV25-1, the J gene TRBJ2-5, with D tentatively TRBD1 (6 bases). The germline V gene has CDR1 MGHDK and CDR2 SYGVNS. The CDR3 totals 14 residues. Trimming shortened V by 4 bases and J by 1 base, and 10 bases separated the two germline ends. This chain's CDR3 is CASSVGHSQETQYF. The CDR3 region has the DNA TGTGCCAGCAGTGTGGGACATTCCCAAGAGACCCAGTACTTC.

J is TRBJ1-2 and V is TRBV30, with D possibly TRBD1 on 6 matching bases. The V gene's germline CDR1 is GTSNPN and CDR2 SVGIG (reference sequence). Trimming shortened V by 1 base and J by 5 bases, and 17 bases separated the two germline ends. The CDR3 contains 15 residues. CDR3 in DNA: TGTGCCTGGAGTGGGGGGTCGGCACAGGGTTATGGCTACACCTTC. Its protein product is CAWSGGSAQGYGYTF.

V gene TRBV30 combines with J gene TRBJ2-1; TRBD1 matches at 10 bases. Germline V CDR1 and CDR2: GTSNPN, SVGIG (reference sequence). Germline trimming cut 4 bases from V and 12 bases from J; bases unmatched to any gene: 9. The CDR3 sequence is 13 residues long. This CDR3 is CAWKGTGVPPQFF. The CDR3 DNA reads TGTGCCTGGAAAGGGACAGGGGTACCCCCGCAGTTCTTC. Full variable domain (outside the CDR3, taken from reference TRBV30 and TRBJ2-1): SQTIHQWPATLVQPVGSPLSLECTVEGTSNPNLYWYRQAAGRGLQLLFYSVGIGQISSEVPQNLSASRPQDRQFILSSKKLLLSDSGFYLCAWKGTGVPPQFFGPGTRLTVL.

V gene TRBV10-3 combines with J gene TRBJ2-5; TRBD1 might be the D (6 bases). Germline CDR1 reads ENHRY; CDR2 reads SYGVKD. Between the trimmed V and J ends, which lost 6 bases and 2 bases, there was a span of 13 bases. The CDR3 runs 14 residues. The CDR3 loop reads CAIRPGTLQETQYF. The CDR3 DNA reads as TGTGCCATCAGGCCCGGGACACTACAAGAGACCCAGTACTTC.

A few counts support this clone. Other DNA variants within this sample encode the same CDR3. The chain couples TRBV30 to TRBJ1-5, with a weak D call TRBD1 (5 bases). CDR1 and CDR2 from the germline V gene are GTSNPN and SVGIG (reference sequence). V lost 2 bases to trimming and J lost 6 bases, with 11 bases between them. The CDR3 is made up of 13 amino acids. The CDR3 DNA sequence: TGTGCCTGGAGTAGGCGGGACGGTCAGCCCCAGCATTTT. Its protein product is CAWSRRDGQPQHF.

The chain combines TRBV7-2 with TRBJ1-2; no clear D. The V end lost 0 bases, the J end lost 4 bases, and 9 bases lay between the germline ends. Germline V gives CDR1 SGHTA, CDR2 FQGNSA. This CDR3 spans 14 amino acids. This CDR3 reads CASSLAFALYGYTF. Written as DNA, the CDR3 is TGTGCCAGCAGCTTAGCGTTTGCACTCTATGGCTACACCTTC.

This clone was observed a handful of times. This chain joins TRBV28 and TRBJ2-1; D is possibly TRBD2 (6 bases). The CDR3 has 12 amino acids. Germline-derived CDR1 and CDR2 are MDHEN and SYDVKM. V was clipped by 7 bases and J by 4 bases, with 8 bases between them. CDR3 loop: CASTGGYNEQFF. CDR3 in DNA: TGTGCCAGCACAGGAGGGTACAATGAGCAGTTCTTC.

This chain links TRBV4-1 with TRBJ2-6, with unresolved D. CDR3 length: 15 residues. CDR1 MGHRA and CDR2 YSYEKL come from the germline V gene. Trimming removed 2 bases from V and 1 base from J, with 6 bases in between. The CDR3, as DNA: TGCGCCAGCAGCCAAATTATTTCTGGGGCCAACGTCCTGACTTTC. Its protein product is CASSQIISGANVLTF.